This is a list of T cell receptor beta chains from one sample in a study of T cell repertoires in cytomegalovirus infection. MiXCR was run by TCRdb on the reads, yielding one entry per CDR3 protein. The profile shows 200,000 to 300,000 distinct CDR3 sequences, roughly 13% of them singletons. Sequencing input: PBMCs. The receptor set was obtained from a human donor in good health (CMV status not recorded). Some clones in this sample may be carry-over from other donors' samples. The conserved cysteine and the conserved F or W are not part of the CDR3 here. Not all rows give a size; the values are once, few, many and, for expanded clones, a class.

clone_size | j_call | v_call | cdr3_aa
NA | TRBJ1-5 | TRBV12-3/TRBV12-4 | ASSLTWDQPQH
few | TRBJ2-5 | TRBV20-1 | SAILWDRDYETQY
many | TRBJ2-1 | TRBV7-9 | ASNKGDRVGNEQF
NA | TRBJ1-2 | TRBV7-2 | ASSLGLGNYGYT
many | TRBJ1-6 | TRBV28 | ASSFERQGVAYNSPLH
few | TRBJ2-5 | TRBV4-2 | ASSQGGKETQY
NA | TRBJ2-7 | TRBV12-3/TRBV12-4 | ASSPRRTNPYEQY
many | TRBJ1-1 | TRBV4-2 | ASSQEKLNTEAF
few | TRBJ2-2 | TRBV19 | ARIRGTPNTGELF
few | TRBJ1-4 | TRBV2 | ASRTGGEYEKLF
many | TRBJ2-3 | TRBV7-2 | ASSPGWGEATDTQY
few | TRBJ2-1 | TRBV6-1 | ASSERWESYNEQF
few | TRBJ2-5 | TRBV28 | ASRPGTVQETQY
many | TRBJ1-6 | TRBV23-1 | ASSSRGRLGNSPLH
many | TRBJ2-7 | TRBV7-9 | ASSLEGTSREQY
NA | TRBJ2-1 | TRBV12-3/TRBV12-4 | ASRPRGYEQF
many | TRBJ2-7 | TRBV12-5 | ASQQGQGSYEQY
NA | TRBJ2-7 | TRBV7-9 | ASSLWTPGGYEQY
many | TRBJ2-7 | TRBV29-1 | SVAEGKPGQGAYEQY
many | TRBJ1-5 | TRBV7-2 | ASSPTGTANQPQH
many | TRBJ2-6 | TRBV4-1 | ASSHVTGTGANVLT
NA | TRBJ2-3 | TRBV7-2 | ASSFSGTDTQY
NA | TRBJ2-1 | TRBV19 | ASSSGGARQF
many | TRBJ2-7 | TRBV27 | ASSLREESRYEQY
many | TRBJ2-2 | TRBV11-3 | ASSSGPLGELF
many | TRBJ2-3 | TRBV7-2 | ASSCDRGLAGCRADTQY
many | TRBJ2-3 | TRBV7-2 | ASSLALEADTQY
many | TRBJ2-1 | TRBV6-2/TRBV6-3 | ASSYSATYNEQF
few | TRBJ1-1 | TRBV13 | ASSSATGTVNTEAF
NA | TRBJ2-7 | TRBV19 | ASSTDSYEQY
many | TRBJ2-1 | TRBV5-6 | ASSYGTGRIWEQF
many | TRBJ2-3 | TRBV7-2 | ASSSQGAGDTQY
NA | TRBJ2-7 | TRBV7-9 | ASSSDVNYEQY
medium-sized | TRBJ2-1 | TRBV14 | ASSQVVQGLYNEQF
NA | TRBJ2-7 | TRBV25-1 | ASSGDRGFHEQY
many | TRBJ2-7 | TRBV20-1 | SARVGGGEDF
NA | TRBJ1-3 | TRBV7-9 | ASSSADTIY
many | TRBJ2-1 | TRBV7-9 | ASSTLPILAGNEQF
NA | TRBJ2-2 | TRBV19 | ASSARDGYTGELF
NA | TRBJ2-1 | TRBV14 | ASSHFSDSSNEQF
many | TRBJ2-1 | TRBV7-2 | ASSSGPLPYNEQF